This TCR beta chain came from a study of long-term antiretroviral therapy in people with HIV. Germline V CDR1 and CDR2: SGHTA, FQGNSA. Germline trimming cut 0 bases from V and 3 bases from J; bases unmatched to any gene: 10. The CDR3 length is 17 residues. Investigators performed immunoSEQ version v3.0 at survey level. Using immunoSEQ multiplex PCR, the repertoire was profiled, and TCRdb retains in-frame clones only, with some absent. The sample yields tens of thousands of clones, about 88% seen once. Sequenced here: unsorted PBMCs, sampled 0.6 years after starting antiretroviral therapy. The sequence was obtained from a man aged 55 to 69 with HIV. The chain combines TRBV7-2 with TRBJ1-1, with 7 bases aligning to TRBD1. In nucleotides, the CDR3 is TGTGCCAGCAGCTTAGCCCCGCCCTACAGGGGCGACACTGAAGCTTTCTTT. Its protein is CASSLAPPYRGDTEAFF.